One sample yielded the 8 T cell receptor beta chains listed below, sequenced in a study of T cell repertoires in cytomegalovirus infection. TCRdb recomputed calls from the reads with MiXCR, one row per CDR3 protein. The table records 85,000 to 130,000 distinct CDR3 sequences, under 25% of them present only once. The sequenced sample consisted of CD8+ T cells from PBMCs. All receptors derive from a human donor in good health (CMV status not recorded). Some clones in this sample may be carry-over from other donors' samples.

V is TRBV4-1 and J is TRBJ2-1; D is unresolved. Per germline, CDR1 MGHRA and CDR2 YSYEKL. CDR3 length equals 13 residues. The V and J ends lost 2 bases and 8 bases respectively, with 10 bases between them. In DNA, the CDR3 is TGCGCCAGCAGCCAAATGCCTTATGATGAGCAGTTCTTC. It specifies CASSQMPYDEQFF.

This chain links TRBV2 with TRBJ2-7; D unclear. V lost 2 bases and J 1 base, leaving 3 bases between the germline ends. The CDR3 runs 12 residues. From germline, CDR1 is SNHLY and CDR2 FYNNEI. The CDR3 DNA reads TGTGCCAGCAGTGAATTGTCCTACGAGCAGTACTTC. Protein: CASSELSYEQYF. Using reference TRBV2 and TRBJ2-7 for the parts outside the CDR3, the full variable domain is EPEVTQTPSHQVTQMGQEVILRCVPISNHLYFYWYRQILGQKVEFLVSFYNNEISEKSEIFDDQFSVERPDGSNFTLKIRSTKLEDSAMYFCASSELSYEQYFGPGTRLTVT.

This clonotype showed up many times. The V and J genes are TRBV20-1 and TRBJ2-7; tentatively, D is TRBD1 (5 bases). The CDR3 spans 14 residues. CDR1 is DFQATT and CDR2 is SNEGSKA in the germline V gene (reference sequence). Trimming took off 6 bases at V and 0 bases at J, with 15 bases between the two ends. CDR3 DNA sequence: TGCAGTGCCAGTGGGGCAGCTAGCTCCTACGAGCAGTACTTC. Amino acid sequence: CSASGAASSYEQYF.

This clonotype was counted between two and nine times. This sequence joins TRBV20-1 and TRBJ1-2; 11 positions match TRBD1. The germline V gene has CDR1 DFQATT and CDR2 SNEGSKA (reference sequence). CDR3 length: 15 residues. After removal of 6 bases from V and 3 bases from J, the junction contained 9 bases not matched to a gene. The CDR3 is CSAENVGQGDYGYTF. CDR3 DNA sequence: TGCAGTGCCGAGAACGTGGGACAGGGGGACTATGGCTACACCTTC.

This clonotype appeared many times. This chain links TRBV18 with TRBJ2-1, with 7 bases fitting TRBD2. This CDR3 is 15 amino acids long. Germline CDR1 KGHSH, CDR2 LQKENI. The junction had 10 bases not matched to a gene; V was cut back by 2 bases and J by 9 bases. The CDR3 reads CASSPDQNGGGEQFF. The DNA for the CDR3 is TGTGCCAGCTCACCAGACCAGAATGGGGGGGGTGAGCAGTTCTTC.

V usage is TRBV19 and J usage is TRBJ2-1, with D possibly being TRBD2 (5 bases). Germline values: CDR1 LNHDA, CDR2 SQIVND (reference sequence). The CDR3 contains 12 residues. V was pared by 5 bases and J by 9 bases, with 11 bases between. CDR3 residues: CASSSTTVEQFF. Written as DNA, the CDR3 is TGTGCCAGTAGTTCGACTACTGTTGAGCAGTTCTTC.

The V call is TRBV20-1, the J call TRBJ2-7; tentatively, D is TRBD1 or TRBD2 (5 bases each). The CDR3 runs to 13 residues. V was clipped by 6 bases and J by 0 bases, with 12 bases between them. From germline, CDR1 is DFQATT and CDR2 SNEGSKA (reference sequence). In nucleotides, the CDR3 is TGCAGTGCCCGGGACCCCAGCTCCTACGAGCAGTACTTC. It codes for CSARDPSSYEQYF.

The chain links TRBV28 to TRBJ2-7; TRBD2 agrees at 8 bases. Germline lookup yields CDR1 MDHEN and CDR2 SYDVKM. The CDR3 spans 15 residues. With 5 bases clipped from V and 0 bases from J, the junction kept 6 bases outside the gene matches. CDR3 sequence reads: CASSASLAVSYEQYF. In DNA form, the CDR3 reads TGTGCCAGCAGTGCGTCACTAGCGGTCTCCTACGAGCAGTACTTC.